One and the same sample provided the 30 T cell receptor beta chains below, sequenced in a study of T cell changes during pregnancy in multiple sclerosis. Here immunoSEQ multiplex PCR was the method, and the copy in TCRdb shows in-frame clones only, minus some. The table includes 30,000 to 45,000 clones, 85% to 95% detected once. The sample taken for sequencing was PBMCs (not recorded whether the cells were cultured). All receptors come from a female donor with multiple sclerosis, enrolled in a pregnancy study.

This clone was detected once. This chain uses TRBV28 with TRBJ2-1, with 16 positions matching TRBD2. Per the germline V gene, CDR1 is MDHEN and CDR2 is SYDVKM. V shed 6 bases, J shed 10 bases, and the junction held 9 bases outside the gene matches. CDR3 size: 16 residues. The CDR3: CASSPPPGLAGGEQFF. In DNA, the CDR3 is TGTGCCAGCAGCCCGCCTCCGGGACTAGCGGGAGGGGAGCAGTTCTTC. The full variable domain, its missing parts supplied by reference TRBV28 and TRBJ2-1, is DVKVTQSSRYLVKRTGEKVFLECVQDMDHENMFWYRQDPGLGLRLIYFSYDVKMKEKGDIPEGYSVSREKKERFSLILESASTNQTSMYLCASSPPPGLAGGEQFFGPGTRLTVL.

V and J are TRBV27 and TRBJ2-2; D gene ambiguous. The germline V gene encodes CDR1 MNHEY and CDR2 SMNVEV (reference sequence). The CDR3 totals 14 residues. Between the trimmed V and J ends, which lost 8 bases and 0 bases, there was a span of 10 bases. The CDR3 region has the DNA TGTGCCAGCGCCGTGTGGGCGAACACCGGGGAGCTGTTTTTT. Encoded protein: CASAVWANTGELFF.

The rearrangement links TRBV7-9 to TRBJ2-3; tentatively, D is TRBD2 (6 bases). The CDR3 spans 13 residues. The V gene's germline CDR1 is SEHNR and CDR2 FQNEAQ (reference sequence). The V and J ends lost 10 bases and 5 bases respectively, with 16 bases between them. The CDR3 protein is CATSVGEVDTQYF. CDR3 DNA: TGTGCCACATCGGTCGGGGAGGTAGATACGCAGTATTTT. The entire variable domain, with the rest obtained from reference TRBV7-9 and TRBJ2-3, is as follows: DTGVSQNPRHKITKRGQNVTFRCDPISEHNRLYWYRQTLGQGPEFLTYFQNEAQLEKSRLLSDRFSAERPKGSFSTLEIQRTEQGDSAMYLCATSVGEVDTQYFGPGTRLTVL.

The chain employs TRBV5-4 and TRBJ2-3; a possible D gene is TRBD1 (5 bases). Trimming shortened V by 7 bases and J by 5 bases, and 11 bases separated the two germline ends. The CDR3 length is 12 residues. The germline V gene encodes CDR1 SGHNT and CDR2 YYREEE (reference sequence). The CDR3 region is CASRSQGDTQYF. DNA of the CDR3: TGTGCCAGCCGATCCCAGGGAGATACGCAGTATTTT.

J is TRBJ2-1 and V is TRBV5-1; 9 nucleotides line up with TRBD2. The V gene end was trimmed by 1 base and the J gene end by 2 bases; junction bases not matched to a gene: 4. Germline values: CDR1 SGHRS, CDR2 YFSETQ. The CDR3 covers 16 residues. For the CDR3, the DNA is TGCGCCAGCAGCTTGTATGCGGGAGGGGCCTACAATGAGCAGTTCTTC. Translation: CASSLYAGGAYNEQFF.

V gene TRBV6-1 combines with J gene TRBJ2-7; 10 nucleotides match TRBD2. Germline V gene lookup returns CDR1 MNHNS and CDR2 SASEGT. The CDR3 has 13 amino acids. Trimming removed 9 bases from V and 3 bases from J; junction bases left unmatched: 5. CDR3 loop: CASATSGFYEQYF. CDR3 in DNA: TGTGCCAGTGCGACTAGCGGGTTCTACGAGCAGTACTTC.

The V and J genes are TRBV29-1 and TRBJ2-5; 13 bases are shared with TRBD2. With V trimmed by 7 bases and J by 0 bases, 5 bases remained unmatched. This CDR3 spans 15 amino acids. Germline CDR1 and CDR2: SQVTM and ANQGSEA. Here the CDR3 reads CSARTSGSYQETQYF. The CDR3 region has the DNA TGCAGCGCCCGGACTAGCGGGAGCTACCAAGAGACCCAGTACTTC.

This chain connects TRBV7-9 to TRBJ2-1; D unclear. The CDR3 runs 11 residues. The ends were cut back, 3 bases at V and 10 bases at J, with 7 bases in the middle. Germline V gene sequence: CDR1 SEHNR, CDR2 FQNEAQ (reference sequence). CDR3 coding DNA: TGTGCCAGCAGCTTTCTCGGGGAGCAGTTCTTC. Encoded protein: CASSFLGEQFF. The variable domain in full, with the rest retrieved from reference TRBV7-9 and TRBJ2-1, is DTGVSQNPRHKITKRGQNVTFRCDPISEHNRLYWYRQTLGQGPEFLTYFQNEAQLEKSRLLSDRFSAERPKGSFSTLEIQRTEQGDSAMYLCASSFLGEQFFGPGTRLTVL.

This chain connects TRBV11-2 to TRBJ2-7; D gene ambiguous. This CDR3 is 14 amino acids long. Per germline, CDR1 SGHAT and CDR2 FQNNGV. V shed 0 bases and J shed 5 bases, with 11 bases lying between them. DNA of the CDR3: TGTGCCAGCAGCTTAGACCCTTCTGGTCACGAGCAGTACTTC. Amino acid sequence: CASSLDPSGHEQYF. Based on the CDR3 plus reference TRBV11-2 and TRBJ2-7, the full variable domain is EAGVAQSPRYKIIEKRQSVAFWCNPISGHATLYWYQQILGQGPKLLIQFQNNGVVDDSQLPKDRFSAERLKGVDSTLKIQPAKLEDSAVYLCASSLDPSGHEQYFGPGTRLTVT.

The chain uses TRBV12-5 and TRBJ2-5, with 8 bases aligning to TRBD1. Germline V gene sequence: CDR1 LGHNT, CDR2 FRNRAP. Trimming took 1 base from V and 5 from J; bases not matched to a gene: 12. This CDR3 region has 17 residues. Here the CDR3 DNA reads TGTGCTAGTGGTTTGGACCCAAGGACAGGGAACTACGAGACCCAGTACTTC. The encoded protein is CASGLDPRTGNYETQYF. Based on the CDR3 plus reference TRBV12-5 and TRBJ2-5, the full variable domain is DARVTQTPRHKVTEMGQEVTMRCQPILGHNTVFWYRQTMMQGLELLAYFRNRAPLDDSGMPKDRFSAEMPDATLATLKIQPSEPRDSAVYFCASGLDPRTGNYETQYFGPGTRLLVL.

This rearrangement joins TRBV14 to TRBJ1-1, with 8 bases identical to TRBD1. The CDR3 is 18 amino acids. Germline CDR1 reads SGHDN; CDR2 reads FVKESK. J lost 6 bases, V lost 2 bases, and 17 bases had no gene match. As DNA, the CDR3 is TGTGCCAGCAGCCAATACGCGACAGGGGCCGCAAGGAGGTCTGAAGCTTTCTTT. This codes for CASSQYATGAARRSEAFF. The whole variable domain, filled in from reference TRBV14 and TRBJ1-1, reads EAGVTQFPSHSVIEKGQTVTLRCDPISGHDNLYWYRRVMGKEIKFLLHFVKESKQDESGMPNNRFLAERTGGTYSTLKVQPAELEDSGVYFCASSQYATGAARRSEAFFGQGTRLTVV.

This chain joins TRBV7-3 and TRBJ2-3, with 10 bases identical to TRBD2. J was trimmed by 2 bases and V by 5 bases; bases with no gene match: 7. CDR1 and CDR2 from the germline V gene are SGHTA and FQGTGA. The CDR3 loop spans 16 amino acids. In DNA form, the CDR3 reads TGTGCCAGCAGCACCCGACTAGCGGGTGTCACAGATACGCAGTATTTT. The encoded protein is CASSTRLAGVTDTQYF.

This clone showed up just once. This sequence joins TRBV7-7 and TRBJ2-5; 9 nucleotides align to TRBD2. V gave up 3 bases and J gave up 2 bases; unmatched junction bases: 7. The CDR3 extends over 16 amino acids. Germline CDR1 reads SSHAT; CDR2 reads FNYEAQ (reference sequence). CDR3 amino acids: CASSFELAGTQETQYF. For the CDR3, the DNA is TGTGCCAGCAGCTTCGAGCTAGCGGGAACGCAAGAGACCCAGTACTTC.

This sequence joins TRBV5-1 and TRBJ2-2; 8 bases align to TRBD1. Germline trimming cut 4 bases from V and 7 bases from J; bases unmatched to any gene: 6. CDR3 size: 14 residues. CDR1 is SGHRS, CDR2 YFSETQ, per germline. The DNA of the CDR3 is TGCGCCAGCAGCACTGGACAGGGTAGCGGGGAGCTGTTTTTT. Protein: CASSTGQGSGELFF.

The chain carries TRBV7-8 and TRBJ2-2; 9 bases are shared with TRBD2. This CDR3 is built from 17 residues. From germline, CDR1 is SGHVS and CDR2 FQNEAQ. The trim removed 0 bases at V and 3 bases at J, leaving 5 bases unmatched. CDR3 region: CASSLAIAGDDTGELFF. CDR3 DNA sequence: TGTGCCAGCAGCTTAGCAATAGCGGGGGATGACACCGGGGAGCTGTTTTTT. Full variable domain (remainder filled in from reference TRBV7-8 and TRBJ2-2): GAGVSQSPRYKVAKRGQDVALRCDPISGHVSLFWYQQALGQGPEFLTYFQNEAQLDKSGLPSDRFFAERPEGSVSTLKIQRTQQEDSAVYLCASSLAIAGDDTGELFFGEGSRLTVL.

The chain couples TRBV6-6 to TRBJ1-2; perhaps TRBD1 as D (5 bases). Germline loops: CDR1 MNHNY, CDR2 SVGAGI (reference sequence). The CDR3 consists of 12 residues. The V and J ends lost 6 bases and 3 bases respectively, with 8 bases between them. The CDR3 loop is CASREGYYGYTF. The CDR3 DNA reads TGTGCCAGCAGAGAGGGGTACTATGGCTACACCTTC.

The V call is TRBV19, the J call TRBJ2-1, with TRBD2 matching over 7 bases. The germline V gene has CDR1 LNHDA and CDR2 SQIVND (reference sequence). V trimming: 3 bases; J trimming: 6 bases; junction bases outside the gene matches: 11. The CDR3 is made up of 16 amino acids. The CDR3 region has the DNA TGTGCCAGTAGTATTTTATGGCGGGAGCCACGCAATGAGCAGTTCTTC. Protein: CASSILWREPRNEQFF.

This clone has only one observation. The chain is built from TRBV6-1 and TRBJ1-1; 12 bases are a match to TRBD1. The CDR3 covers 14 residues. The J segment lost 7 bases and the V segment lost 3 bases, leaving 3 bases of the junction unmatched. CDR1 is MNHNS, CDR2 SASEGT, per germline. In DNA, the CDR3 is TGTGCCAGCAGTGAGGGACAGGGGGCTGGTGAAGCTTTCTTT. Protein sequence: CASSEGQGAGEAFF.

This clone was seen a few times. This chain connects TRBV7-3 to TRBJ2-7; either TRBD1 or TRBD2 may fit D (5 bases each). This CDR3 comprises 14 residues. V dropped 3 bases and J dropped 5 bases, with 14 bases sitting between them. Germline-derived CDR1 and CDR2 are SGHTA and FQGTGA. CDR3: CASSFGGVTDEQYF. The DNA for the CDR3 is TGTGCCAGCAGCTTTGGGGGAGTTACTGACGAGCAGTACTTC.

Notes on this clone: This specimen includes other DNA sequences encoding the same CDR3. The V and J genes are TRBV4-1 and TRBJ1-5; no clear D gene. Trimming took 0 bases from V and 4 from J, leaving 4 bases between them. Germline assignment: CDR1 MGHRA and CDR2 YSYEKL. This CDR3 contains 13 residues. CDR3 in amino acids: CASSQDPNQPQHF. CDR3 coding DNA: TGCGCCAGCAGCCAAGATCCTAATCAGCCCCAGCATTTT.

The chain uses TRBV18 and TRBJ2-5; D not certain. CDR1 KGHSH and CDR2 LQKENI come from the germline V gene. V lost 3 bases and J lost 5, with 16 bases in between. The length of the CDR3 is 15 residues. The CDR3 nucleotides are TGTGCCAGCTCACCGGTACAGCAAATGGGGGAGACCCAGTACTTC. Translating it yields CASSPVQQMGETQYF. The entire variable domain, with the rest obtained from reference TRBV18 and TRBJ2-5, is as follows: NAGVMQNPRHLVRRRGQEARLRCSPMKGHSHVYWYRQLPEEGLKFMVYLQKENIIDESGMPKERFSAEFPKEGPSILRIQQVVRGDSAAYFCASSPVQQMGETQYFGPGTRLLVL.

This clone is medium-sized by share. V and J are TRBV5-4 and TRBJ2-7; D gene ambiguous. The V gene's germline CDR1 is SGHNT and CDR2 YYREEE (reference sequence). Between the trimmed V and J ends, which lost 2 bases and 6 bases, there was a span of 15 bases. This CDR3 region has 14 residues. The CDR3 sequence is CASSFGSFLSEQYF. The CDR3 nucleotides read TGTGCCAGCAGCTTCGGAAGCTTTTTATCCGAGCAGTACTTC. Complete variable domain (other parts from reference TRBV5-4 and TRBJ2-7): ETGVTQSPTHLIKTRGQQVTLRCSSQSGHNTVSWYQQALGQGPQFIFQYYREEENGRGNFPPRFSGLQFPNYSSELNVNALELDDSALYLCASSFGSFLSEQYFGPGTRLTVT.

The chain joins TRBV4-1 to TRBJ1-2; D is unclear. Germline V gene sequence: CDR1 MGHRA, CDR2 YSYEKL. There are 13 residues in the CDR3. V was cut by 1 base and J by 7 bases, with 10 bases left in between. CDR3 sequence reads: CASSQGGTGGYTF. Here the CDR3 DNA reads TGCGCCAGCAGCCAAGGGGGAACGGGTGGCTACACCTTC.

This clone was picked up a small number of times. The chain combines TRBV10-3 with TRBJ1-5; the D is unclear. This CDR3 contains 14 residues. Germline V gene data show CDR1 as ENHRY and CDR2 as SYGVKD. Trimming pared 7 bases from V and 2 bases from J, leaving 12 bases between. This CDR3 is CAIKEEGGNQPQHF. CDR3 nucleotide sequence: TGTGCCATCAAGGAGGAAGGCGGCAATCAGCCCCAGCATTTT.

This rearrangement joins TRBV5-1 to TRBJ2-7, with a weak D call TRBD2 (6 bases). There are 12 residues in the CDR3. Germline CDR1 SGHRS, CDR2 YFSETQ. The V and J ends lost 1 base and 5 bases respectively, with 7 bases between them. CDR3 amino acids: CASSLRLDEQYF. CDR3 nucleotide sequence: TGCGCCAGCAGCTTGAGACTAGACGAGCAGTACTTC.

The rearrangement joins TRBV7-9 to TRBJ2-7, with 7 bases identical to TRBD2. The CDR3 contains 14 residues. The trim removed 5 bases at V and 7 bases at J, leaving 11 bases unmatched. Germline assignment: CDR1 SEHNR and CDR2 FQNEAQ (reference sequence). CDR3 amino acids: CASSRSSGAGEQYF. In DNA form, the CDR3 reads TGTGCCAGCAGCCGTTCTAGCGGCGCCGGGGAGCAGTACTTC.

The rearrangement links TRBV30 to TRBJ2-7, with D possibly TRBD2 on 7 matching bases. Trimming took off 2 bases at V and 3 bases at J, with 17 bases between the two ends. Germline V lookup: CDR1 GTSNPN, CDR2 SVGIG (reference sequence). The CDR3 has 15 residues. The CDR3 loop reads CAWSQGGGISYEQYF. The CDR3, as DNA: TGTGCCTGGAGTCAGGGAGGGGGGATAAGCTACGAGCAGTACTTC.

The CDR3 loop reads CASSSRDRVATEAFF. The DNA for the CDR3 is TGTGCCAGCAGCTCTCGGGACAGGGTGGCCACTGAAGCTTTCTTT. The chain joins TRBV7-9 to TRBJ1-1; 9 nucleotides line up with TRBD1. V shed 4 bases and J 4 bases; nucleotides not matched to a gene: 7. CDR3 length equals 15 residues. Germline V gene sequence: CDR1 SEHNR, CDR2 FQNEAQ (reference sequence). Full variable domain (rest looked up from reference TRBV7-9 and TRBJ1-1): DTGVSQNPRHKITKRGQNVTFRCDPISEHNRLYWYRQTLGQGPEFLTYFQNEAQLEKSRLLSDRFSAERPKGSFSTLEIQRTEQGDSAMYLCASSSRDRVATEAFFGQGTRLTVV.

This rearrangement joins TRBV4-1 to TRBJ1-4; D is uncertain. CDR1 is MGHRA, CDR2 YSYEKL, per germline. This CDR3 spans 13 amino acids. Trimming left V 6 bases short and J 2 bases short, with 7 bases between. The chain's CDR3 is CASREQTNEKLFF. In DNA, the CDR3 is TGCGCCAGCAGGGAACAGACTAATGAAAAACTGTTTTTT.

The count of this clone is one. The chain joins TRBV10-3 to TRBJ2-5; TRBD1 matches at 7 bases. The V and J ends lost 7 bases and 4 bases, in that order; junction bases with no gene match: 15. CDR1 is ENHRY, CDR2 SYGVKD, per germline. CDR3 length equals 16 residues. The CDR3 nucleotides are TGTGCCATCAACAATACCACAGGGGCTCAGAGAGAGACCCAGTACTTC. Protein: CAINNTTGAQRETQYF.